A single sample gave rise to the 3 T cell receptor beta chains below, sequenced in a study of blood T cell repertoires in COVID-19. Sequencing used immunoSEQ multiplex PCR; TCRdb keeps in-frame clones, though not all of them. Of around 270,000 clones listed, about 87% are singletons. The material sequenced was peripheral blood. These receptors were taken from a man aged 60 to 75 who had recovered from COVID-19.

The V gene is TRBV27, the J gene TRBJ2-1; D ambiguous. Germline CDR1 and CDR2: MNHEY and SMNVEV (reference sequence). V was cut by 4 bases and J by 3 bases, with 7 bases left in between. The CDR3 is 13 amino acids. CDR3 sequence: CASSYNRYNEQFF. In DNA form, the CDR3 reads TGTGCCAGCAGTTACAATCGCTACAATGAGCAGTTCTTC.

The chain has TRBV2 and TRBJ1-3, with 7 bases identical to TRBD1. Looked up from germline, CDR1 is SNHLY and CDR2 is FYNNEI. CDR3 length equals 15 residues. Trimming at V came to 3 bases and at J to 5 bases, leaving 7 bases not matched to a gene. The CDR3 DNA sequence: TGTGCCAGCAGTGATTTAGGGGGCCACCGAAACACCATATATTTT. It is translated as CASSDLGGHRNTIYF.

J is TRBJ2-1 and V is TRBV19, with 8 bases fitting TRBD2. This CDR3 is 16 amino acids long. Germline V gives CDR1 LNHDA, CDR2 SQIVND (reference sequence). V gave up 9 bases and J gave up 0 bases; unmatched junction bases: 10. This CDR3 reads CASGGGRSSSYNEQFF. The CDR3, as DNA: TGTGCCAGCGGGGGGGGGCGCAGCAGCTCCTACAATGAGCAGTTCTTC. The variable domain in full, completed from reference TRBV19 and TRBJ2-1, reads DGGITQSPKYLFRKEGQNVTLSCEQNLNHDAMYWYRQDPGQGLRLIYYSQIVNDFQKGDIAEGYSVSREKKESFPLTVTSAQKNPTAFYLCASGGGRSSSYNEQFFGPGTRLTVL.